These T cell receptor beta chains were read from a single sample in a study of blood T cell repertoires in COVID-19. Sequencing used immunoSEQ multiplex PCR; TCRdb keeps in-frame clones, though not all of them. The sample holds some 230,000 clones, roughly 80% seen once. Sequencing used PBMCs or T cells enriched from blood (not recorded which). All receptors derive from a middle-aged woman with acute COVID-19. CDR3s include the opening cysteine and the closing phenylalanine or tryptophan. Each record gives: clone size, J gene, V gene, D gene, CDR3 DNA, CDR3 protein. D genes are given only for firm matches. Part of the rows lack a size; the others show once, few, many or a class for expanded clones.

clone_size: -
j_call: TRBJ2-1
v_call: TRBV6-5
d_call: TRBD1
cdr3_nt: TGTGCCAGCAGGCCGGGGACAGGGGCCTACAATGAGCAGTTCTTC
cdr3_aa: CASRPGTGAYNEQFF

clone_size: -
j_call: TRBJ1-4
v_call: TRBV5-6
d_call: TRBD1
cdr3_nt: TGTGCCAGCAGCTTTGGATTGGACAGGGGCAGGAAGGGGAGAAAACTGTTTTTT
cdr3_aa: CASSFGLDRGRKGRKLFF

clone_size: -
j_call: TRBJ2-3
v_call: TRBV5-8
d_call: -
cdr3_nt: TGTGCCAGCAGCTGGGGGGGGACAACTAGCACAGATACGCAGTATTTT
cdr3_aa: CASSWGGTTSTDTQYF

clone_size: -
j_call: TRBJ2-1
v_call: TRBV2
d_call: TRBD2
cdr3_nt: TGTGCCAGCAGTGAACGGGGGGGGCAGTTCTTC
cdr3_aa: CASSERGGQFF

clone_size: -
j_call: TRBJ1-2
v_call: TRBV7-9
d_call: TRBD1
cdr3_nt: TGTGCCAGCAGTTCTACACAGGGGCTTAAGGGCTACACCTTC
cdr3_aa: CASSSTQGLKGYTF

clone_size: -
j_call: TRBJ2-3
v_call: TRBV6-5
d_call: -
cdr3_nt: TGTGCCACAGCATTCGGCGGCGGAACAGATACGCAGTATTTT
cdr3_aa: CATAFGGGTDTQYF

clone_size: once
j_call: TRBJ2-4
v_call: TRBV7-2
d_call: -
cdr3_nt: TGTGCCAGCAGCGCACAGACGGGACTCAAAAACATTCAGTACTTC
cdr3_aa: CASSAQTGLKNIQYF

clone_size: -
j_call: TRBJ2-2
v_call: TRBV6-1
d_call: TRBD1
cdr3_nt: TGTGCCAGCAGTGTCTTTCCGGGACAGGTCCCCGGGGAGCTGTTTTTT
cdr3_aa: CASSVFPGQVPGELFF

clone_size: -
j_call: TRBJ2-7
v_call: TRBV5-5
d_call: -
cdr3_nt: TGTGCCAGCAGCTTGGATAGAGGGGAGCAGTACTTC
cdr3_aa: CASSLDRGEQYF

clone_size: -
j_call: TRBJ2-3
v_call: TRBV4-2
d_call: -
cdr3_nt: TGTGCCAGCAGCCAAAAAACCCTAGAGTCGGCAGATACGCAGTATTTT
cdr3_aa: CASSQKTLESADTQYF

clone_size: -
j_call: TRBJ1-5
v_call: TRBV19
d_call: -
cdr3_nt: TGTGCCAGTAGTATTGCAGGAAGTAGCAATCAGCCCCAGCATTTT
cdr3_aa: CASSIAGSSNQPQHF

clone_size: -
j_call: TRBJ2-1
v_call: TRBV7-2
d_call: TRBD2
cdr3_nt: TGTGCCAGCAGCTCTAGACTAGCGGGAGGGGGATACAATGAGCAGTTCTTC
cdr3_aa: CASSSRLAGGGYNEQFF

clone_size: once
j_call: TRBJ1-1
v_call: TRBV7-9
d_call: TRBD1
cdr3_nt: TGTGCCAGCAGCGCTACCGGGACAGGGAACACTGAAGCTTTCTTT
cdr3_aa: CASSATGTGNTEAFF

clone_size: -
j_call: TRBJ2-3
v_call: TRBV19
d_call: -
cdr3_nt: TGTGCCAGTAGTCCTGGGGGGCGGGGGCACACAGATACGCAGTATTTT
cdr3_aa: CASSPGGRGHTDTQYF

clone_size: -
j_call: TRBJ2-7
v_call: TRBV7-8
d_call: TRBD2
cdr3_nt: TGTGCCAGCAGCCACCTCTCCCGAACTAGCGGGAGGGCGATCTACGAGCAGTACTTC
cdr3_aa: CASSHLSRTSGRAIYEQYF

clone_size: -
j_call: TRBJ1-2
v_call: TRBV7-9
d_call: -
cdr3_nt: TGTGCCAGCAGCTTAACCCAGGTTAATGGCTACACCTTC
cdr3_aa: CASSLTQVNGYTF

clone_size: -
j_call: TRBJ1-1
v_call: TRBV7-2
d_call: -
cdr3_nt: TGTGCCAGCAGCTTAGCCCCCCAGTACGGGGGGCAGGCTTTCTTT
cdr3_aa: CASSLAPQYGGQAFF

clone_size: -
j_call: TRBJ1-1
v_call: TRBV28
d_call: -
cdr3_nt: TGTGCCAGCAGGGTCAGGGCCTTGATCACTGAAGCTTTCTTT
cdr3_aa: CASRVRALITEAFF

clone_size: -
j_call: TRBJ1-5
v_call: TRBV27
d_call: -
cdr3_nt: TGTGCCAGCAGTTTCAGCGGGTCGTATCAGCCCCAGCATTTT
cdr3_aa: CASSFSGSYQPQHF

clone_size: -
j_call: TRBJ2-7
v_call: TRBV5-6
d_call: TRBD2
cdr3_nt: TGTGCCAGCAGTTCGACTAGCGGGAGGTGGTACGAGCAGTACTTC
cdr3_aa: CASSSTSGRWYEQYF

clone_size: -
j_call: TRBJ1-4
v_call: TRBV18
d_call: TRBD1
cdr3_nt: TGTGCCAGCTCACCAGACAGGGCAGAGTCCCTTAATGAAAAACTGTTTTTT
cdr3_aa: CASSPDRAESLNEKLFF

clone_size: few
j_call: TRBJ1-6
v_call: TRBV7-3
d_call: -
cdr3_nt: TGTGCCAGCAGCTTATCCGCTCGAGCGGGGAATTCACCCCTCCACTTT
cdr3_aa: CASSLSARAGNSPLHF

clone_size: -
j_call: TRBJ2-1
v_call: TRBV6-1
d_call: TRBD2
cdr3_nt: TGTGCCAGCAGTGAAAAATCTGCGGGAGTTTACTACAATGAGCAGTTCTTC
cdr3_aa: CASSEKSAGVYYNEQFF

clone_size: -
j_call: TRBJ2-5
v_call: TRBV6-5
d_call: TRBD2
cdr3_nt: TGTGCCAGCAGTTCACTAGCGAATCATCAAGAGACCCAGTACTTC
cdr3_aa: CASSSLANHQETQYF

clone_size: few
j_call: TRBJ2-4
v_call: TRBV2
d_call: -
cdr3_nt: TGTGCCAGCACCAGGGGAGCCAAAAACATTCAGTACTTC
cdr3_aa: CASTRGAKNIQYF

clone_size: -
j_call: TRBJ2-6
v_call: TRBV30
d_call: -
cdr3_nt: TGTGCCTGGACCTTCTCGTCTGGGGCCAACGTCCTGACTTTC
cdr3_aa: CAWTFSSGANVLTF

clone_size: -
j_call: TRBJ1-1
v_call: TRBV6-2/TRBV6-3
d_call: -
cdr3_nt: TGTGCCAGCAGTAGAAGGGGAGGGGACACTGAAGCTTTCTTT
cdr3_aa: CASSRRGGDTEAFF

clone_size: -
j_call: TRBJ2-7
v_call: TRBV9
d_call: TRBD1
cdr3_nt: TGTGCCAGCAGCGACCCGACAGGGGCCTACGAGCAGTACTTC
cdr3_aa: CASSDPTGAYEQYF

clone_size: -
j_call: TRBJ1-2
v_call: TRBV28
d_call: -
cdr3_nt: TGTGCCAGCAGTTTATCGGGTCAGGGCGGCTATGGCTACACCTTC
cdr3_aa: CASSLSGQGGYGYTF

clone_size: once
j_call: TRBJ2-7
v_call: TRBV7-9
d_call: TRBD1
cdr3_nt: TGTGCCAGCAGCCCTAGACAGGGAATCCACGAGCAGTACTTC
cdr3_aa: CASSPRQGIHEQYF

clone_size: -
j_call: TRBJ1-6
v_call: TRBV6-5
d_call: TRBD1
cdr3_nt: TGTGCCAGCAGTTACTCGGGACAGGGGTATAATTCACCCCTCCACTTT
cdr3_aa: CASSYSGQGYNSPLHF

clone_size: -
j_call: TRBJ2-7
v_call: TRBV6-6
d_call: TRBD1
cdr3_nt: TGTGCCAGCAGTCCCCGGTCGGGACAGCCTGGGGAGCAGTACTTC
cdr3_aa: CASSPRSGQPGEQYF

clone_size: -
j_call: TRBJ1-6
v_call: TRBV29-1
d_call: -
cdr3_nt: TGCAGCGTTGGTGAGGGGCGGGAAAATTCACCCCTCCACTTT
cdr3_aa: CSVGEGRENSPLHF

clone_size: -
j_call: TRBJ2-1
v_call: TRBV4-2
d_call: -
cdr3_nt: TGTGCCAGCAGCCAAGAGGCTCTAGGGGCGGCTGAGCAGTTCTTC
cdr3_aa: CASSQEALGAAEQFF

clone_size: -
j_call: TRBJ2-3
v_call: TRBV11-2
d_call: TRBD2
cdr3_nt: TGTGCCAGCACCGACCCCCTAGCGGGGCTCCGCACAGATACGCAGTATTTT
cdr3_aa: CASTDPLAGLRTDTQYF

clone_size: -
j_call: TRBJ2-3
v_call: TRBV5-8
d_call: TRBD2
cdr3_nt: TGTGCCAGCAGCTTGGTGACCGGGACTAGGGGAGATACGCAGTATTTT
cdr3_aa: CASSLVTGTRGDTQYF

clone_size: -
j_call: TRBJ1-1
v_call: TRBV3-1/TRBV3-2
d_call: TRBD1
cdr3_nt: TGTGCCAGCAGCCAAGCAGGGGGCTCGGGCACTGAAGCTTTCTTT
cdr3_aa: CASSQAGGSGTEAFF